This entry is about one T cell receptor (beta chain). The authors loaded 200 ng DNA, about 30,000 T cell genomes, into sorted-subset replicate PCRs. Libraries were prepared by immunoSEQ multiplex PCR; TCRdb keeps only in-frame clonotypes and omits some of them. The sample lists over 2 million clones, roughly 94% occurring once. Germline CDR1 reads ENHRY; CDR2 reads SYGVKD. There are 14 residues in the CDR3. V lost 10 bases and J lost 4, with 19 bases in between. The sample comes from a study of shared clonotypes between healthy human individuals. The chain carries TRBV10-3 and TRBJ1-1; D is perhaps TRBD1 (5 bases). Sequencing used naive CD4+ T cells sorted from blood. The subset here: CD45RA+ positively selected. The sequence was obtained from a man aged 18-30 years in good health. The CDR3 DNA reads TGTGCCACCACATCACGTGGGGGGGGCACTGAAGCTTTCTTT. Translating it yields CATTSRGGGTEAFF.